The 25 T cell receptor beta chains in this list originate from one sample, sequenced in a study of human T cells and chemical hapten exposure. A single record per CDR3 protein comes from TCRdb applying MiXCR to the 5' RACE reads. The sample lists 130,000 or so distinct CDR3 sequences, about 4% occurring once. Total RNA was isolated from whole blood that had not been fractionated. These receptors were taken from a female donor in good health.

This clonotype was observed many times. As DNA, the CDR3 is TGTGCCAGCAGTATGAATGAAAAACTGTTTTTT. Residues: CASSMNEKLFF. This chain links TRBV12-3 or TRBV12-4 with TRBJ1-4; no clear D gene. CDR3 length equals 11 residues. The V end lost 5 bases, the J end lost 5 bases, and 3 bases lay between the germline ends.

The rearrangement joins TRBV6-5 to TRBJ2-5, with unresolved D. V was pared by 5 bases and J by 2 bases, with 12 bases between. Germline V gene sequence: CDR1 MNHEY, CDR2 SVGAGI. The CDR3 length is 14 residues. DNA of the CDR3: TGTGCCAGCAGTAGGATCAGAGAGCAAGAGACCCAGTACTTC. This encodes CASSRIREQETQYF.

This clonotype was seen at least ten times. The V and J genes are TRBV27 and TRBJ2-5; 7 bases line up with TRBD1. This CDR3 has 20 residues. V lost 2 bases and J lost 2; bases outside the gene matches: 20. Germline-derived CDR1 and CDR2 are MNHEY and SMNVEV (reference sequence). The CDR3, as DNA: TGTGCCAGCAGTTTAAGGACAGGATTTGGGGAGCTAAGGGGACAAGAGACCCAGTACTTC. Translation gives CASSLRTGFGELRGQETQYF.

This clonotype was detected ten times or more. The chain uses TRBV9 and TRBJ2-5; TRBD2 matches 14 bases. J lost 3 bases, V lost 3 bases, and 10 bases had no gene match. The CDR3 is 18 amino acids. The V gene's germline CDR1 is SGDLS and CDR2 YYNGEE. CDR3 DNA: TGTGCCAGCAGCGCAGGCCGGACTAGCGGGGGGCCAGAAGAGACCCAGTACTTC. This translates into CASSAGRTSGGPEETQYF.

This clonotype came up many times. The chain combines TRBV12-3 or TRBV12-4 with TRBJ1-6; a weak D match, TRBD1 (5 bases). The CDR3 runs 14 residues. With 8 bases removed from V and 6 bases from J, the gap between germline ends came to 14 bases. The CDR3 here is CASGLGVLNSPLHF. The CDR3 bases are TGTGCCAGCGGCTTAGGGGTTCTTAATTCACCCCTCCACTTT.

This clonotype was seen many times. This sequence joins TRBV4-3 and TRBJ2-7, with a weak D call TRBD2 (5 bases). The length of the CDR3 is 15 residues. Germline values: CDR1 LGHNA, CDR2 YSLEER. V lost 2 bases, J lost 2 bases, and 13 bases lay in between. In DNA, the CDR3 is TGCGCCAGCAGCCAAATTGCGGACGGGACCTACGAGCAGTACTTC. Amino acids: CASSQIADGTYEQYF.

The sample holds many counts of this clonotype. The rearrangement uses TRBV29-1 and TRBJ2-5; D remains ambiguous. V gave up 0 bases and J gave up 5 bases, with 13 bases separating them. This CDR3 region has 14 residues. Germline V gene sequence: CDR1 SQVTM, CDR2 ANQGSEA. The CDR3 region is CSVEDQPSSETQYF. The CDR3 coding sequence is TGCAGCGTTGAAGATCAGCCCAGTTCTGAGACCCAGTACTTC. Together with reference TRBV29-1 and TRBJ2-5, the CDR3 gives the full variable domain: SAVISQKPSRDICQRGTSLTIQCQVDSQVTMMFWYRQQPGQSLTLIATANQGSEATYESGFVIDKFPISRPNLTFSTLTVSNMSPEDSSIYLCSVEDQPSSETQYFGPGTRLLVL.

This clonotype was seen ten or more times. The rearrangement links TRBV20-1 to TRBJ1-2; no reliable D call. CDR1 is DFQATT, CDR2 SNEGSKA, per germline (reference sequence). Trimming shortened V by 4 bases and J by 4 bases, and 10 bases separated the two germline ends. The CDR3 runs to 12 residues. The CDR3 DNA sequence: TGCAGTGCTAATGTTGGGTCCTATGGCTACACCTTC. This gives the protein CSANVGSYGYTF.

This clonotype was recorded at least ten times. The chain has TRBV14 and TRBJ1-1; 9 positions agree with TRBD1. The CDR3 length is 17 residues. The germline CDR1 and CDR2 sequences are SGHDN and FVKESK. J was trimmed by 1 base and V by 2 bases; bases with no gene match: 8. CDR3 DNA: TGTGCCAGCAGCCAATACCCCACACAGGGGGCGAACACTGAAGCTTTCTTT. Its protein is CASSQYPTQGANTEAFF.

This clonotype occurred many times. CDR3 region: CASSPRGPNTEAFF. In nucleotides, the CDR3 is TGCGCCAGCAGCCCCCGAGGACCGAACACTGAAGCTTTCTTT. The chain recombines TRBV4-3 with TRBJ1-1; D gene uncertain. V was clipped by 4 bases and J by 1 base, with 10 bases between them. CDR1 is LGHNA, CDR2 YSLEER, per germline. CDR3 length equals 14 residues.

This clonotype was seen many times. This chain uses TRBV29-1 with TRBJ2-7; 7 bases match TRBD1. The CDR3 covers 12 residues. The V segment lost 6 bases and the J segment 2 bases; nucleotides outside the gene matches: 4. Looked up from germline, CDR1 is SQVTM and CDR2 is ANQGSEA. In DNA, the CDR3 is TGCAGCGTCACCGACAGGGCCTACGAGCAGTACTTC. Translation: CSVTDRAYEQYF.

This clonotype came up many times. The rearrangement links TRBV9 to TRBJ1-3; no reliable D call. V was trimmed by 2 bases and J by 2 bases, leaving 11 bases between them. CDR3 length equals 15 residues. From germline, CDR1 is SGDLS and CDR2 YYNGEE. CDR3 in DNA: TGTGCCAGCAGCGTTAGTTCAGGCACTGGAAACACCATATATTTT. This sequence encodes CASSVSSGTGNTIYF.

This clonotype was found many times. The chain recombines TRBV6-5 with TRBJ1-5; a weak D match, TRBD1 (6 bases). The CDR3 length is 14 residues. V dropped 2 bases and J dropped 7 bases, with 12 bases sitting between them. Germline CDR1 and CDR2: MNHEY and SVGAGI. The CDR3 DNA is TGTGCCAGCAGTTACGGGGCAGGGGTCCAGCCCCAGCATTTT. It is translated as CASSYGAGVQPQHF.

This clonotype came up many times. CDR3 DNA sequence: TGTGCCAGCAGTTGGGTACGGTGGAACACTGAAGCTTTCTTT. Encoded protein: CASSWVRWNTEAFF. V and J are TRBV12-3 or TRBV12-4 and TRBJ1-1; unclear D gene. Deletions cut 4 bases from V and 1 base from J, with 10 bases between. The CDR3 spans 14 residues.

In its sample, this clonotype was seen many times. CDR3 in DNA: TGTGCCAGCAGGGTCGGTGGGGCGGCCTACAATGAGCAGTTCTTC. It specifies CASRVGGAAYNEQFF. The V call is TRBV6-5, the J call TRBJ2-1; tentative D call: TRBD1 (5 bases). The germline V gene has CDR1 MNHEY and CDR2 SVGAGI. The CDR3 consists of 15 residues. With 6 bases removed from V and 2 bases from J, the gap between germline ends came to 14 bases.

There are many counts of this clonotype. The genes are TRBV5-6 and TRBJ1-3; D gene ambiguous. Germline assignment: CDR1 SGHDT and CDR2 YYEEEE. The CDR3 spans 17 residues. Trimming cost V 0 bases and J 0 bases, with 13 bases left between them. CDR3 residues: CASSLAIATFSGNTIYF. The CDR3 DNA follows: TGTGCCAGCAGCTTGGCGATAGCAACCTTCTCTGGAAACACCATATATTTT.

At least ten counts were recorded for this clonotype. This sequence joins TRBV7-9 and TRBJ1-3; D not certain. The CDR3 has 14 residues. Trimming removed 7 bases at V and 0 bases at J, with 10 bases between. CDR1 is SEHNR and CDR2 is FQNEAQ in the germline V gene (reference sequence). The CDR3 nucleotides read TGTGCCAGCAAGATTTTTGACTCTGGAAACACCATATATTTT. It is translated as CASKIFDSGNTIYF.

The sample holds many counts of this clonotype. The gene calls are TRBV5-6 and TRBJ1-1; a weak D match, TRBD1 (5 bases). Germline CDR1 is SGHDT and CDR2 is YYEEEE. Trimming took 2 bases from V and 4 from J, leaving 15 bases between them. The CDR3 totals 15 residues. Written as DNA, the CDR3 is TGTGCCAGCAGCTTTGGGGCAGGGTCGGGCACTGAAGCTTTCTTT. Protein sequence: CASSFGAGSGTEAFF. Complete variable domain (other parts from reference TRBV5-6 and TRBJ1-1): DAGVTQSPTHLIKTRGQQVTLRCSPKSGHDTVSWYQQALGQGPQFIFQYYEEEERQRGNFPDRFSGHQFPNYSSELNVNALLLGDSALYLCASSFGAGSGTEAFFGQGTRLTVV.

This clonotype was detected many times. The CDR3 protein is CASSPGGERSTEAFF. CDR3 sequence (DNA): TGTGCCAGCAGCCCGGGGGGGGAAAGGAGCACTGAAGCTTTCTTT. The chain is built from TRBV3-1 and TRBJ1-1; D is possibly TRBD1 (5 bases). The V and J ends lost 4 bases and 4 bases respectively, with 16 bases between them. The CDR3 extends over 15 amino acids. CDR1 and CDR2 (germline): LGHDT, YNNKEL (reference sequence).

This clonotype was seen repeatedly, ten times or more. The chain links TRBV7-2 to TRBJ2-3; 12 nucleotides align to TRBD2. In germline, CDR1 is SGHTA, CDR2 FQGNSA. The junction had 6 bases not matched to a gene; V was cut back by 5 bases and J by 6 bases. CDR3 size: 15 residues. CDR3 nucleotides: TGTGCCAGCAGCCAGACTAGCGGGGGCTTGGATACGCAGTATTTT. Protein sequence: CASSQTSGGLDTQYF.

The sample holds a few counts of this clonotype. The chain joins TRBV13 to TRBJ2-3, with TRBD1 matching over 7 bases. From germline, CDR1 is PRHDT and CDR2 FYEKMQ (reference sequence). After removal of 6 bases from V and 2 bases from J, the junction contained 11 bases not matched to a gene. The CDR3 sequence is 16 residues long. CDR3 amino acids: CASSRIPGQHTDTQYF. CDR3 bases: TGTGCCAGCAGTCGAATACCGGGACAGCACACAGATACGCAGTATTTT. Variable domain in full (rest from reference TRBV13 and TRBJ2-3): AAGVIQSPRHLIKEKRETATLKCYPIPRHDTVYWYQQGPGQDPQFLISFYEKMQSDKGSIPDRFSAQQFSDYHSELNMSSLELGDSALYFCASSRIPGQHTDTQYFGPGTRLTVL.

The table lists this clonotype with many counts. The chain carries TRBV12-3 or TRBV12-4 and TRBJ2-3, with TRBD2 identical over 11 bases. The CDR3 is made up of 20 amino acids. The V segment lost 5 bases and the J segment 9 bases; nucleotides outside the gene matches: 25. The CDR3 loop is CASSPHGFSLAGGPTSTQYF. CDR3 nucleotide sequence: TGTGCCAGCAGTCCCCATGGGTTTTCCCTAGCGGGGGGCCCCACATCAACGCAGTATTTT.

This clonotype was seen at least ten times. The CDR3 DNA is TGTGCCAGCAGCCAAGACCCGACAGGGACAACTGAAGCTTTCTTT. It encodes CASSQDPTGTTEAFF. The rearrangement uses TRBV4-2 and TRBJ1-1; 7 bases map to TRBD1. In germline, CDR1 is LGHNA, CDR2 YNFKEQ. After removal of 0 bases from V and 5 bases from J, the junction contained 6 bases not matched to a gene. This CDR3 is built from 15 residues.

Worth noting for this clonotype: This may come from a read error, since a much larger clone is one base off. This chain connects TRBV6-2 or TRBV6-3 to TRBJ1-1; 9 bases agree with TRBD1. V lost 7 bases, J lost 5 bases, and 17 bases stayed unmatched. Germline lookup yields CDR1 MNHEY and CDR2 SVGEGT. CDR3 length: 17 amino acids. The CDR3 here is CASTRYARMGTGTEAFF. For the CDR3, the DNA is TGTGCCAGCACTCGGTACGCCAGGATGGGGACAGGGACTGAAGCTTTCTTT.

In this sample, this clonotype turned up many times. The CDR3 loop is CASSQDRRGGGFSTDTQYF. DNA for the CDR3: TGTGCCAGCAGCCAAGATAGGCGGGGGGGCGGGTTTAGCACAGATACGCAGTATTTT. The rearrangement uses TRBV4-2 and TRBJ2-3; 9 bases map to TRBD2. Germline values: CDR1 LGHNA, CDR2 YNFKEQ. The V segment lost 0 bases and the J segment 0 bases; nucleotides outside the gene matches: 10. The CDR3 runs 19 residues.